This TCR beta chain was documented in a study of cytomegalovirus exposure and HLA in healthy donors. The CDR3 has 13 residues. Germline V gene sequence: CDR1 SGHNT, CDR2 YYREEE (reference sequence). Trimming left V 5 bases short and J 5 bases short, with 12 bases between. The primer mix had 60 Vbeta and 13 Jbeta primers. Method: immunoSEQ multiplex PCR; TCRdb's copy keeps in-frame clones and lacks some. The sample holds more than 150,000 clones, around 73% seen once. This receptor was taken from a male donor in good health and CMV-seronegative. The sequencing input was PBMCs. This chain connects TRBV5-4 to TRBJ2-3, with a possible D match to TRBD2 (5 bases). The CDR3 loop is CASSSIGIDTQYF. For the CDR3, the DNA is TGTGCCAGCAGTAGCATCGGGATAGATACGCAGTATTTT.